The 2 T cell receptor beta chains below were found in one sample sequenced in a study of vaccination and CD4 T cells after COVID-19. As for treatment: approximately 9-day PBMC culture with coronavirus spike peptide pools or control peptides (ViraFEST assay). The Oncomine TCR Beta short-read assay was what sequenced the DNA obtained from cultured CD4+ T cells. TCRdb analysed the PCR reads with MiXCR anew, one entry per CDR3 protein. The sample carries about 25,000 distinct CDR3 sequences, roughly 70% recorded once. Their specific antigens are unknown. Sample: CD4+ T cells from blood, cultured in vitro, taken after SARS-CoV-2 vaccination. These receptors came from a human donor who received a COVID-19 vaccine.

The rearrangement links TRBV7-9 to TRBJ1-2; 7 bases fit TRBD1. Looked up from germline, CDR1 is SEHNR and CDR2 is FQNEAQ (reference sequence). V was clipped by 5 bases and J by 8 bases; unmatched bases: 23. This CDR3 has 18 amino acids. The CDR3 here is CASSHPRQGLPQAYGYTF. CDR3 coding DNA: TGTGCCAGCAGCCACCCCCGACAGGGATTGCCCCAGGCTTACGGCTACACCTTC. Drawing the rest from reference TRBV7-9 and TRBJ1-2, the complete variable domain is DTGVSQNPRHKITKRGQNVTFRCDPISEHNRLYWYRQTLGQGPEFLTYFQNEAQLEKSRLLSDRFSAERPKGSFSTLEIQRTEQGDSAMYLCASSHPRQGLPQAYGYTFGSGTRLTVV.

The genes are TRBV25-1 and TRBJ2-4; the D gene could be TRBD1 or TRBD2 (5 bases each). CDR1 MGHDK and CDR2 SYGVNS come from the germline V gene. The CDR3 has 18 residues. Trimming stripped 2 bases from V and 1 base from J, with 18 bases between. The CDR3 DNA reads TGTGCCAGCAGTGAAACTAGAGTGACAGCTACGGCCAAAAACATTCAGTACTTC. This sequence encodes CASSETRVTATAKNIQYF.